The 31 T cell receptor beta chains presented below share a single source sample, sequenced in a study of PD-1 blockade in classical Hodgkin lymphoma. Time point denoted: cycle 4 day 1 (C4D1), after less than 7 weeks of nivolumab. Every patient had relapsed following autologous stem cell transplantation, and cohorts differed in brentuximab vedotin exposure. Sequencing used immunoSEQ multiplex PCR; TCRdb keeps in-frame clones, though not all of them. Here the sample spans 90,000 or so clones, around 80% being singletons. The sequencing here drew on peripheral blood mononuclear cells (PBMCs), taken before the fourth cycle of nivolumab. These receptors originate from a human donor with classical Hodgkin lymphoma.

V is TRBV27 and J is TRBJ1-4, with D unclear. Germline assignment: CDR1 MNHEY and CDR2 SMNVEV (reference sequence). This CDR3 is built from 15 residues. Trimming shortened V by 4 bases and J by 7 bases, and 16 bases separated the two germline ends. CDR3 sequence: CASSSLSRYPEKLFF. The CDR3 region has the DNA TGTGCCAGCAGTTCCTTAAGCAGGTATCCTGAAAAACTGTTTTTT. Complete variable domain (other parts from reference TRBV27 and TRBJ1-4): EAQVTQNPRYLITVTGKKLTVTCSQNMNHEYMSWYRQDPGLGLRQIYYSMNVEVTDKGDVPEGYKVSRKEKRNFPLILESPSPNQTSLYFCASSSLSRYPEKLFFGSGTQLSVL.

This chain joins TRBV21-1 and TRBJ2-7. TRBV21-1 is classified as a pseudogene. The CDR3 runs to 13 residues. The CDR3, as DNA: TGTGCCAGCAGCAATCCACCTTTAGGGGAGCAGTACTTC. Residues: CASSNPPLGEQYF.

This CDR3 reads CASSLFAGLQFF. The CDR3 bases are TGTGCCAGCAGCTTATTTGCGGGACTACAGTTCTTC. The V gene is TRBV7-6, the J gene TRBJ2-1; 7 bases are a match to TRBD2. Germline V CDR1 and CDR2: SGHVS, FNYEAQ. The CDR3 length is 12 residues. V lost 2 bases to trimming and J lost 13 bases; unmatched junction nucleotides: 5.

CDR3 in amino acids: CASSLNTGTGGSSPLHF. CDR3 sequence (DNA): TGTGCCAGCAGCTTAAACACCGGGACAGGGGGAAGTTCACCCCTCCACTTT. This sequence joins TRBV7-3 and TRBJ1-6; 11 bases are a match to TRBD1. CDR3 length equals 17 residues. V shed 1 base, J shed 9 bases, and the junction held 8 bases outside the gene matches. Germline CDR1 is SGHTA and CDR2 is FQGTGA.

CDR3 nucleotides: TGTGCCAGCAGGGCGTGGCGGGATACGCAGTATTTT. This translates into CASRAWRDTQYF. The chain employs TRBV7-8 and TRBJ2-3; D gene uncertain. CDR1 and CDR2 (germline): SGHVS, FQNEAQ. The germline V and J ends were trimmed by 6 bases and 6 bases, with 10 bases remaining between them. The CDR3 covers 12 residues. Looking up the rest from reference TRBV7-8 and TRBJ2-3 gives the full variable domain: GAGVSQSPRYKVAKRGQDVALRCDPISGHVSLFWYQQALGQGPEFLTYFQNEAQLDKSGLPSDRFFAERPEGSVSTLKIQRTQQEDSAVYLCASRAWRDTQYFGPGTRLTVL.

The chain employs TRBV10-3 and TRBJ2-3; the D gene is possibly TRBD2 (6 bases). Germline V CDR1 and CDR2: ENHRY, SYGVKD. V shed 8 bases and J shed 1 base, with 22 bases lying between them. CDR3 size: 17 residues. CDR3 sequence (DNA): TGTGCCATCGGACGGCTAGCGCGAGCTACTCGCACAGATACGCAGTATTTT. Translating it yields CAIGRLARATRTDTQYF.

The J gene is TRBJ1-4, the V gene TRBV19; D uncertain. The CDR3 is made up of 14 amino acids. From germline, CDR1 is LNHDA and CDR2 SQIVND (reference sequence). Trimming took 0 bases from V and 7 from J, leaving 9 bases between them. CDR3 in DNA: TGTGCCAGTAGTATAGATCGGAGACGTGAAAAACTGTTTTTT. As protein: CASSIDRRREKLFF.

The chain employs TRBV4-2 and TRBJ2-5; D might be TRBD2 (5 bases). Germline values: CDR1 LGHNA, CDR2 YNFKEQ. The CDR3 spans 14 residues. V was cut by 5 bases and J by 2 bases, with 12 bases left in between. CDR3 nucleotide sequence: TGTGCCAGCAGCGACCAGAGAGGGCAAGAGACCCAGTACTTC. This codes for CASSDQRGQETQYF.

CDR3 DNA sequence: TGTGCCAGCTCAGAAGATCCGCTACGAAGCTACACCTTC. Translated, it gives CASSEDPLRSYTF. This chain connects TRBV18 to TRBJ1-2; D uncertain. The germline CDR1 and CDR2 sequences are KGHSH and LQKENI. Trimming removed 5 bases from V and 9 bases from J, with 16 bases in between. CDR3 length: 13 residues. Full variable domain (remainder filled in from reference TRBV18 and TRBJ1-2): NAGVMQNPRHLVRRRGQEARLRCSPMKGHSHVYWYRQLPEEGLKFMVYLQKENIIDESGMPKERFSAEFPKEGPSILRIQQVVRGDSAAYFCASSEDPLRSYTFGSGTRLTVV.

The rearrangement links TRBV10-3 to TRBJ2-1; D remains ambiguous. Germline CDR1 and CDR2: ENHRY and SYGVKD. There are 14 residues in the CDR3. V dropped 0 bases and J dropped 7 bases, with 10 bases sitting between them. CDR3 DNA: TGTGCCATCAGTGAGTCGAAAACTACGAATGAGCAGTTCTTC. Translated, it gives CAISESKTTNEQFF.

The CDR3 sequence: CASSDEVDNEQFF. CDR3 coding DNA: TGTGCCAGCAGCGACGAGGTCGACAATGAGCAGTTCTTC. V gene TRBV6-6 combines with J gene TRBJ2-1; unclear D gene. The germline V and J ends were trimmed by 6 bases and 5 bases, with 11 bases remaining between them. This CDR3 comprises 13 residues. CDR1 and CDR2 from the germline V gene are MNHNY and SVGAGI (reference sequence).

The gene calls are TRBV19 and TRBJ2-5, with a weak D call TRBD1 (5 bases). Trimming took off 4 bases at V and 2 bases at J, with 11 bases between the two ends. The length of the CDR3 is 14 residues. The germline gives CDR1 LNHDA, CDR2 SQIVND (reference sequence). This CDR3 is CASSTGAIQETQYF. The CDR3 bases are TGTGCCAGTAGTACTGGGGCTATTCAAGAGACCCAGTACTTC.

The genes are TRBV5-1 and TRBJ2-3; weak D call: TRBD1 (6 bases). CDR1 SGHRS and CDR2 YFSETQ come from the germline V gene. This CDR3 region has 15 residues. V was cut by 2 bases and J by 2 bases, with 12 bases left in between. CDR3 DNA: TGCGCCAGCAGCTTCGCACAGGGTCTCACAGATACGCAGTATTTT. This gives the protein CASSFAQGLTDTQYF.

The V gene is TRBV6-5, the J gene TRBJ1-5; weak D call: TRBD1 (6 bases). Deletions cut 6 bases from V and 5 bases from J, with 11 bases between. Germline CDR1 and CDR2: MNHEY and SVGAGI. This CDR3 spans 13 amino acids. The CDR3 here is CASRGDTHQPQHF. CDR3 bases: TGTGCCAGCAGAGGGGACACGCATCAGCCCCAGCATTTT.

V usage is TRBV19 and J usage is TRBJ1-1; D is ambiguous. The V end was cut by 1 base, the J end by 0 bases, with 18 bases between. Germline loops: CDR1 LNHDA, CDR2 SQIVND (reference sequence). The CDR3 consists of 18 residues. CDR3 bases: TGTGCCAGTAGTATAGCCCCGCGGTGGAATAGTATGAACACTGAAGCTTTCTTT. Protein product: CASSIAPRWNSMNTEAFF.

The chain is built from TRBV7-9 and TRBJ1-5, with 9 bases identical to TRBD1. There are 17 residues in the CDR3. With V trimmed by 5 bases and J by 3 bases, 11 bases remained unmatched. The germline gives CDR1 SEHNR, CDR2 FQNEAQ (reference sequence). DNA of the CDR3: TGTGCCAGCAGCCCAAGCGGCGGGACAGGGTTCAATCAGCCCCAGCATTTT. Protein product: CASSPSGGTGFNQPQHF.

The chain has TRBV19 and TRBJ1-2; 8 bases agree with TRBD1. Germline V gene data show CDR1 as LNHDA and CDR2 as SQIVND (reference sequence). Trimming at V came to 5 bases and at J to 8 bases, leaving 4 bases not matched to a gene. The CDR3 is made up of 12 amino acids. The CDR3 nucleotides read TGTGCCAGTAGTCCAGGGGGCGTCGGCTACACCTTC. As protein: CASSPGGVGYTF.

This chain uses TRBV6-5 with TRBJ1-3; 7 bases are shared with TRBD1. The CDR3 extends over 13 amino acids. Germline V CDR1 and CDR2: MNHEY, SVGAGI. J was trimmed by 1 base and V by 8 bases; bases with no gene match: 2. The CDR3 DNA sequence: TGTGCCAGCCGACAGGGATCTGGAAACACCATATATTTT. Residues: CASRQGSGNTIYF.

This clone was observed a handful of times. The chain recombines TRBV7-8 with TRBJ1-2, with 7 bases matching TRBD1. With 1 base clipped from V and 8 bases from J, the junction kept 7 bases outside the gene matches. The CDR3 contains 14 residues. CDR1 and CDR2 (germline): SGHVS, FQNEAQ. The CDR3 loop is CASSLVSGTVGYTF. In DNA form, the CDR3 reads TGTGCCAGCAGCTTAGTATCGGGGACAGTCGGCTACACCTTC.

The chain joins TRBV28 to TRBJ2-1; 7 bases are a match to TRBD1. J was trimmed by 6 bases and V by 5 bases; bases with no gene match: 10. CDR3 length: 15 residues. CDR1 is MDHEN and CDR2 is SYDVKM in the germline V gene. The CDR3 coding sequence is TGTGCCAGCAGTAGCGCCGGGACAGACGCCAATGAGCAGTTCTTC. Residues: CASSSAGTDANEQFF.

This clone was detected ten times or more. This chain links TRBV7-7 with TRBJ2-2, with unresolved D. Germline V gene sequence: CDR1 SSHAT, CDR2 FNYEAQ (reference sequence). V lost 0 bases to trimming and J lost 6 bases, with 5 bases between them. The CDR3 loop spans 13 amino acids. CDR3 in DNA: TGTGCCAGCAGCTTAGCAGAGGCCGGGGAGCTGTTTTTT. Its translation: CASSLAEAGELFF.

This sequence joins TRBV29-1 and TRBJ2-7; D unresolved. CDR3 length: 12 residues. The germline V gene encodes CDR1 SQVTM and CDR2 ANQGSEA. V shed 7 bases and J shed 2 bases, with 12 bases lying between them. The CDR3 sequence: CSAFDTPYEQYF. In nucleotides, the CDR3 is TGCAGCGCCTTTGACACTCCCTACGAGCAGTACTTC.

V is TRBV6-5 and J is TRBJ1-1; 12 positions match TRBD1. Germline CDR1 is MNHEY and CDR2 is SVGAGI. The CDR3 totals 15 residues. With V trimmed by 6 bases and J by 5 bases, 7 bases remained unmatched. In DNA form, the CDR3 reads TGTGCCAGCAGAAAGGGACAGGGGGCGGGAACTGAAGCTTTCTTT. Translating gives CASRKGQGAGTEAFF.

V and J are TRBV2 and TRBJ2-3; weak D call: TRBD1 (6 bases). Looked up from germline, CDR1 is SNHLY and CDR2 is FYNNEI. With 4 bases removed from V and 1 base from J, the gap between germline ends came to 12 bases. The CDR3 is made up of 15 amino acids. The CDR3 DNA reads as TGTGCCAGCAGTGCGGCAGGGGTCGGCACAGATACGCAGTATTTT. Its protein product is CASSAAGVGTDTQYF.

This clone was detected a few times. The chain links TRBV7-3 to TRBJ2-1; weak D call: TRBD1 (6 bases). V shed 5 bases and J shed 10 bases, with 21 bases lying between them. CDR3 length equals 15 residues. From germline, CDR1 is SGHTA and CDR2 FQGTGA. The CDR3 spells CASSPQGYTGSEQFF. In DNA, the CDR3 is TGTGCCAGCAGCCCGCAAGGGTACACAGGGAGCGAGCAGTTCTTC.

The CDR3 nucleotides read TGTGCCTGGAGTACGGGACAGGGGGCTACAGATACGCAGTATTTT. Protein: CAWSTGQGATDTQYF. The rearrangement uses TRBV30 and TRBJ2-3; 12 bases match TRBD1. Trimming removed 2 bases from V and 3 bases from J; junction bases left unmatched: 3. Looked up from germline, CDR1 is GTSNPN and CDR2 is SVGIG (reference sequence). The CDR3 totals 15 residues. The whole variable domain, filled in from reference TRBV30 and TRBJ2-3, reads SQTIHQWPATLVQPVGSPLSLECTVEGTSNPNLYWYRQAAGRGLQLLFYSVGIGQISSEVPQNLSASRPQDRQFILSSKKLLLSDSGFYLCAWSTGQGATDTQYFGPGTRLTVL.

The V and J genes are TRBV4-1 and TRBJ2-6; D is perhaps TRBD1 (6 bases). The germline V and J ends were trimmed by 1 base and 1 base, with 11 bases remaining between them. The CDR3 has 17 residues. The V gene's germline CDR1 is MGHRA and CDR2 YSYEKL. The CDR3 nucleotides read TGCGCCAGCAGCCAAGCACAGGGAAGATCTGGGGCCAACGTCCTGACTTTC. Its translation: CASSQAQGRSGANVLTF.

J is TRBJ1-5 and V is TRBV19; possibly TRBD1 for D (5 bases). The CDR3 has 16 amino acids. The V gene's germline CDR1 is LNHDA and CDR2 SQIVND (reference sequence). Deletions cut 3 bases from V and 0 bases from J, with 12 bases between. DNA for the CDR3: TGTGCCAGTAGTATCCGGGGCTCATATAGCAATCAGCCCCAGCATTTT. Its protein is CASSIRGSYSNQPQHF. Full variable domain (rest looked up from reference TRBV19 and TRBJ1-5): DGGITQSPKYLFRKEGQNVTLSCEQNLNHDAMYWYRQDPGQGLRLIYYSQIVNDFQKGDIAEGYSVSREKKESFPLTVTSAQKNPTAFYLCASSIRGSYSNQPQHFGDGTRLSIL.

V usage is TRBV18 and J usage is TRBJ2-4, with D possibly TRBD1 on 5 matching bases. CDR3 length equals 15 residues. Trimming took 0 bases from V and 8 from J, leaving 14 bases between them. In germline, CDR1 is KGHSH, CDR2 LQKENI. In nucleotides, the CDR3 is TGTGCCAGCTCACCACCTAGAGACAGTAGGGACATTCAGTACTTC. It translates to CASSPPRDSRDIQYF.

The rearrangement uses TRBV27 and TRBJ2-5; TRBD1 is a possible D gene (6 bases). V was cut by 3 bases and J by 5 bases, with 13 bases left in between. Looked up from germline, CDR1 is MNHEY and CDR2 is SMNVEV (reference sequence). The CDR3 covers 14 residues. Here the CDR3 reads CASSFAGVGETQYF. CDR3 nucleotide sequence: TGTGCCAGCAGTTTTGCAGGGGTAGGGGAGACCCAGTACTTC.

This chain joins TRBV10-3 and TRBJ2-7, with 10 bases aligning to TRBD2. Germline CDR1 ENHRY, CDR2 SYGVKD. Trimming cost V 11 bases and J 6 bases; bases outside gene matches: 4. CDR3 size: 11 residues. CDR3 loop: CAASGGAEQYF. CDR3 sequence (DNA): TGTGCCGCCAGCGGGGGGGCCGAGCAGTACTTC.